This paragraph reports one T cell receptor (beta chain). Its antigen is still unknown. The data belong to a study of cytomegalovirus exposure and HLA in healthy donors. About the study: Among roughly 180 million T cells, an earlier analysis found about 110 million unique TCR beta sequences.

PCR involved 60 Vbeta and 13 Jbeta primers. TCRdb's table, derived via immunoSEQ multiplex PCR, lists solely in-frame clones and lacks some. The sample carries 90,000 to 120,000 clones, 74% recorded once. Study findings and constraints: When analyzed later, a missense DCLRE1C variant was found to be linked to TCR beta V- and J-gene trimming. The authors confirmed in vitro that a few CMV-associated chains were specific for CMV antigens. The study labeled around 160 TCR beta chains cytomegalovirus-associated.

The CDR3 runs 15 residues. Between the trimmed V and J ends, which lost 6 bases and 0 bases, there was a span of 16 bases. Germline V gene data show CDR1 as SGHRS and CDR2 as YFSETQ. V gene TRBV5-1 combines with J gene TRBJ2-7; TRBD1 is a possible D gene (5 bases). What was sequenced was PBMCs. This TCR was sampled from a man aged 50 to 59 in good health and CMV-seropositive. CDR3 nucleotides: TGCGCCAGCACGTGGATGGCAGGGAACTCCTACGAGCAGTACTTC. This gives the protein CASTWMAGNSYEQYF.